This TCR beta chain was obtained from a study of blood T cell repertoires in COVID-19. Study-wide context: Material from acute and convalescent COVID-19 was sourced from the United States, Italy and Spain. PBMCs, B-cell-depleted T cells, or T cells provided the cDNA or gDNA that made up the material.

CDR3 size: 17 residues. CDR1 and CDR2 from the germline V gene are MNHNS and SASEGT. The V gene lost 1 base and the J gene lost 3 bases, with 18 bases spanning the gap. Original analysis: The assay estimated nucleated cells by amplifying reference gene primers. Clones were sequenced by immunoSEQ multiplex PCR, and TCRdb holds only the in-frame ones, with some missing. The V and J calls and the clone size are those of that table, but D and trimming were determined from the DNA. The sample carries some 110,000 clones, 86% recorded once. This chain uses TRBV6-1 with TRBJ1-1, with a tentative D call TRBD1 (6 bases). This TCR came from a middle-aged man with acute or convalescent COVID-19. Sequenced: peripheral blood. Here the CDR3 DNA reads TGTGCCAGCAGTGAAGTAGCAGGGGATGTTAGTTACACTGAAGCTTTCTTT. It yields the protein CASSEVAGDVSYTEAFF.